This passage covers 2 T cell receptor beta chains from one sample sequenced in a study of shared clonotypes between healthy human individuals. The table came from immunoSEQ multiplex PCR; TCRdb's copy has only in-frame clones and leaves some out. The sample holds roughly 1,500,000 clones, approximately 98.5% seen once. Sequencing input: naive CD4+ T cells sorted from blood. Subset described: CD45RA+ positively selected. Source of these receptors: a man aged 25-45 years in good health.

CDR3 coding DNA: TGTGCCAGCTCACCACAGCAGGGGGGATCAGGGGCCAACGTCCTGACTTTC. It specifies CASSPQQGGSGANVLTF. This rearrangement joins TRBV18 to TRBJ2-6, with D possibly matching TRBD1 (7 bases). Trimming took off 1 base at V and 4 bases at J, with 14 bases between the two ends. CDR3 length: 17 amino acids. Germline loops: CDR1 KGHSH, CDR2 LQKENI.

This sequence joins TRBV7-2 and TRBJ2-5; 7 positions agree with TRBD1. Germline V CDR1 and CDR2: SGHTA, FQGNSA. The CDR3 contains 17 residues. V shed 5 bases, J shed 1 base, and the junction held 13 bases outside the gene matches. The CDR3 DNA follows: TGTGCCAGCAGCCCACTATATCCCTCAGGGGGCCAAGAGACCCAGTACTTC. Encoded protein: CASSPLYPSGGQETQYF.